The T cell receptor (beta chain) described here comes from a study of T-cell memory formation after mild COVID-19. MiXCR, applied by TCRdb to the 5' RACE reads, yields one record per CDR3 protein. This sample has fewer than 400,000 distinct CDR3 sequences, with 13% found just once. This clonotype was observed a few times. CDR1 is MGHRA and CDR2 is YSYEKL in the germline V gene. V was trimmed by 2 bases and J by 5 bases, leaving 15 bases between them. CDR3 length equals 15 residues. This clonotype was obtained from a young man who had mild COVID-19 (a few samples of this study predate the infection). Cell type and time point are not known. Sequencing was carried out using PBMCs or a T cell subset sorted from them (not recorded which). This chain links TRBV4-1 with TRBJ1-2; TRBD1 might be the D (5 bases). CDR3 in DNA: TGCGCCAGCAGCCAAAACCCCGGGACTTGGTATGGCTACACCTTC. It translates to CASSQNPGTWYGYTF.